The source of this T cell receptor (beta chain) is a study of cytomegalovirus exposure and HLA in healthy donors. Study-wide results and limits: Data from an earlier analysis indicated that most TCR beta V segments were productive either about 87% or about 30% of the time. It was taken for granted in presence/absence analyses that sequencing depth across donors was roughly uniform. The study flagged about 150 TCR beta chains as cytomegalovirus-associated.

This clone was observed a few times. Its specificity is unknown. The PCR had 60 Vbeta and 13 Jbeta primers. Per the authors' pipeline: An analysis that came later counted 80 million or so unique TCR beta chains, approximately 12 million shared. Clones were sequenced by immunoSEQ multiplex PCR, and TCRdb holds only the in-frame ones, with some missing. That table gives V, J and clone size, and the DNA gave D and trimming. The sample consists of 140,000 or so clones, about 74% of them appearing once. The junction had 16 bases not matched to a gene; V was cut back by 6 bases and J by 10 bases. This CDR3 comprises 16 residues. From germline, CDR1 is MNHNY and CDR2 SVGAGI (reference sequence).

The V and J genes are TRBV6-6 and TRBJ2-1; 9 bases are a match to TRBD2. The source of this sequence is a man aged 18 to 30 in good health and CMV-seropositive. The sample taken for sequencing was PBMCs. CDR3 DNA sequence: TGTGCCAGCAGCTCTGGGACTAGCAAACCAGGTCTAGAGCAGTTCTTC. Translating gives CASSSGTSKPGLEQFF.